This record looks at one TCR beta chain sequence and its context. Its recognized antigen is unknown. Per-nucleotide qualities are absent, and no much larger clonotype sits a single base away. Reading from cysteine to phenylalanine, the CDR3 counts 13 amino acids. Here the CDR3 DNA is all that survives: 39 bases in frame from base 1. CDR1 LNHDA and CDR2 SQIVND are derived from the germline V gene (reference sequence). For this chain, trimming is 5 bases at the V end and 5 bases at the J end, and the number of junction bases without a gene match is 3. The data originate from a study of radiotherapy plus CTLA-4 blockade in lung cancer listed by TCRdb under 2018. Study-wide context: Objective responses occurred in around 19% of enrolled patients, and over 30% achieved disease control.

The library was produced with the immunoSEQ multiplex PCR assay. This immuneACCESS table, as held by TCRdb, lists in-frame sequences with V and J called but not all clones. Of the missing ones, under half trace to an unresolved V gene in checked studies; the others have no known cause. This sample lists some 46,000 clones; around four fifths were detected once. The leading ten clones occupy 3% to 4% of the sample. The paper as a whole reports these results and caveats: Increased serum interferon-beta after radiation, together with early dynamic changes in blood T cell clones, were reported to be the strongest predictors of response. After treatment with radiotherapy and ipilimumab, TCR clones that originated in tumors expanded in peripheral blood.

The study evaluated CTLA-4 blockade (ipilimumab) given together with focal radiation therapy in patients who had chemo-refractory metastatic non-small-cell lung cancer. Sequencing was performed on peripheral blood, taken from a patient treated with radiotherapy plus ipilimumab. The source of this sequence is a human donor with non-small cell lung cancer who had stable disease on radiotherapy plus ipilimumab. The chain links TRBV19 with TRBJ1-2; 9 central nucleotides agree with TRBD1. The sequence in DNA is TGTGCCAGTAGTGTCGGACAGGGGTATGGCTACACCTTC. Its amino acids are CASSVGQGYGYTF.